This T cell receptor (beta chain) stems from a study of T-cell memory formation after mild COVID-19. This clonotype was counted a few times. Germline CDR1 reads SNHLY; CDR2 reads FYNNEI. This CDR3 spans 13 amino acids. Trimming shortened V by 3 bases and J by 11 bases, and 11 bases separated the two germline ends. TCRdb processed the 5' RACE reads anew with MiXCR; each CDR3 protein has one entry. Found here are just over 60,000 distinct CDR3 sequences, 9% to 9.5% of them singletons; the top ten hold 1.1%. This TCR was sampled from a man between 18 and 29 years old who had mild COVID-19 (a few samples of this study predate the infection). Cell type and time point are not known. Sequencing used PBMCs or a T cell subset sorted from them (not recorded which). This chain joins TRBV2 and TRBJ1-6; D call uncertain. CDR3 nucleotides: TGTGCCAGCAGTGATGCCAGATGGACACCCCTCCACTTT. This gives the protein CASSDARWTPLHF.